The present TCR beta chain was sequenced within a study of blood T cell repertoires in COVID-19. Overall study: Some COVID-19 samples were acute and others convalescent; all came from the United States, Italy and Spain. T cells, B-cell-depleted T cells, or PBMCs supplied cDNA or gDNA.

Seattle patients were enrolled while actively infected and followed longitudinally. Original analysis: From reference gene primer amplification, estimates of nucleated cell counts were derived. The protocol was immunoSEQ multiplex PCR, while the TCRdb copy is restricted to in-frame clones and leaves out a portion. V and J calls and clone size follow that table, whereas D and trimming were derived from the DNA. The sample lists 300,000 to 400,000 clones, 85% to 90% seen once, with 7.3% in the top ten. Germline loops: CDR1 LNHDA, CDR2 SQIVND (reference sequence). V shed 5 bases and J 5 bases; nucleotides not matched to a gene: 11. The CDR3 has 15 amino acids.

The sample consisted of peripheral blood. The gene calls are TRBV19 and TRBJ1-2; TRBD1 agrees at 7 bases. The clonotype originates from a woman in her 70s with COVID-19, enrolled during active disease. CDR3 sequence (DNA): TGTGCCAGTAGTCCACCGTTCGACAGGGTGTATGGCTACACCTTC. Its translation is CASSPPFDRVYGYTF.